The T cell receptor beta chain described here comes from a study of blood T cell repertoires in COVID-19. Study context: Spain, Italy and the United States supplied samples that represented acute and convalescent COVID-19.

The authors' processing: Reference gene primer amplification in the assay estimated nucleated cell counts. Here immunoSEQ multiplex PCR was the method, and the copy in TCRdb shows in-frame clones only, minus some. That table is the source of V, J and clone size, and D and trimming were worked out from the DNA. The sample holds around 110,000 clones, about 87% seen once. CDR3 length: 15 residues. The ends lost 2 bases at V and 2 bases at J; junction bases unmatched: 7. Germline values: CDR1 SGDLS, CDR2 YYNGEE. Sequencing was done on a sample of peripheral blood. The chain has TRBV9 and TRBJ2-7; 7 bases line up with TRBD2. This receptor was identified in a man over 45 with active or convalescent COVID-19. The CDR3 DNA follows: TGTGCCAGCAGCGTGGGCGGGAGAGGGACCTACGAGCAGTACTTC. Amino acid sequence: CASSVGGRGTYEQYF.